This T cell receptor beta chain is from a study of T cell repertoires in cytomegalovirus infection (dated by TCRdb to the late 2010s). Background on the whole study: Because public TCR beta signatures pointed to carriage of CMV infection together with the matching HLA type, the HLA type of each donor mattered for the analysis. The full study reports these points: Cumulative frequency of public TCR beta family members discriminated carriers of CMV infection plus the relevant HLA type in this cohort and an independent approximately 340-donor cohort. The ex vivo response was dominated by HLA-C-restricted CMV-specific TCR beta clonotypes, and the single most frequent clonotype in two of eight donors was supplied by these HLA-C-restricted clonotypes.

Data came from an Illumina HiSeq 1500. TCRdb trimmed public reads at Q25 via fastp, called clones via MiXCR and kept in-frame beta chains. CDR3 protein sequences are deduplicated, and each keeps its most common genes and DNA. This sample holds about 76,000 distinct CDR3 sequences; around 3.4% were observed only once. In total, the top ten clones hold about 4.6% of the sample. This clonotype has at least ten counts. The antigen it recognizes is unknown. Base qualities were left out, and no much larger clone turns up one base away. The CDR3, from cysteine to phenylalanine, totals 17 residues. Only CDR3 DNA remains: 51 bases, in frame from the first base. V is pared back by 4 bases and J by 2 bases, with 20 bases lying between the germline termini.

The sequence is built from TRBV12-3 or TRBV12-4 and TRBJ1-1, and TRBD1 may be the D gene, going by 5 matching bases. The sample taken for sequencing was PBMCs. The TCR comes from a human donor in good health (CMV status not recorded). Some clones in this sample may be carry-over from other donors' samples. The DNA sequence reads TGTGCCAGCAGTTCACAAGGCGGGGCATGGGGTAACACTGAAGCTTTCTTT. Translation gives CASSSQGGAWGNTEAFF.